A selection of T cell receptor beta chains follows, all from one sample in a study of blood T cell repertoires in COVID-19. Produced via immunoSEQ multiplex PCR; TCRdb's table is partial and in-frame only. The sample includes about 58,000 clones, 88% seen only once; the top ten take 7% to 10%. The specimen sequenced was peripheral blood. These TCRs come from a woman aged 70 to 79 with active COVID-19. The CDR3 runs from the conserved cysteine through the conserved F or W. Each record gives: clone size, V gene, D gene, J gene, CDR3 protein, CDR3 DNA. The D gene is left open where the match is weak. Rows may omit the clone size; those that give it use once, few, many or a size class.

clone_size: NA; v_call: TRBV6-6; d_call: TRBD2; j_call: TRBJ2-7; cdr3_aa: CASTSGSEYEQYF; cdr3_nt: TGTGCCAGCACCAGCGGGAGTGAGTACGAGCAGTACTTC
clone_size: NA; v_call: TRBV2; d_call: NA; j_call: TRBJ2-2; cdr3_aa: CACRRDRNTGELFF; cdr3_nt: TGTGCCTGCAGGAGGGACAGGAACACCGGGGAGCTGTTTTTT
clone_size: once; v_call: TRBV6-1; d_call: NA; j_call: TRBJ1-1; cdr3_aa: CASSDGTGMNTEAFF; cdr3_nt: TGTGCCAGCAGTGACGGTACAGGGATGAACACTGAAGCTTTCTTT
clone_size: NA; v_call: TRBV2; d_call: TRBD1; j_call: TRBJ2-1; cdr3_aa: CASKGQFSYNEQFF; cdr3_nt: TGTGCCAGCAAGGGACAGTTCTCCTACAATGAGCAGTTCTTC
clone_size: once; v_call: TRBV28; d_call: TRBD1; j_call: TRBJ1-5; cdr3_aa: CASLRGTGNSNQPQHF; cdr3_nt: TGTGCCAGCCTGAGGGGGACAGGAAATAGCAATCAGCCCCAGCATTTT
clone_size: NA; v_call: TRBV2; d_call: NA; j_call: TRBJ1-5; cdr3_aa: CASSTGSANQPQHF; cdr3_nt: TGTGCCAGCAGCACAGGGTCGGCCAATCAGCCCCAGCATTTT
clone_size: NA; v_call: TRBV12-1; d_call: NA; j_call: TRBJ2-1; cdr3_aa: CASSPRLAASSYNEQFF; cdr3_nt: TGTGCCAGCAGCCCGAGACTAGCGGCTAGCTCCTACAATGAGCAGTTCTTC
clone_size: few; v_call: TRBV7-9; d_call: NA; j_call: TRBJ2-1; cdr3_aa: CASSLAVTSYNEQFF; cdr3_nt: TGTGCCAGCAGCTTGGCGGTTACCTCCTACAATGAGCAGTTCTTC
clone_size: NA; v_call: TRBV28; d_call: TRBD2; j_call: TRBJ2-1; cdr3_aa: CASSFPDTSGGYNEQFF; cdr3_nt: TGTGCCAGCAGTTTCCCGGACACTAGCGGGGGTTACAATGAGCAATTCTTC
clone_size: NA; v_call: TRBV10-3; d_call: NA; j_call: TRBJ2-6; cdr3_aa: CAISEPSRSLGGANVLTF; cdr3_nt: TGTGCCATCAGTGAGCCTTCGAGGAGTCTCGGAGGGGCCAACGTCCTGACTTTC
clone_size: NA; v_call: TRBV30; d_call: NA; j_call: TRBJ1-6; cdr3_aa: CAWSLGADNSPLHF; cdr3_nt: TGTGCCTGGAGTTTAGGGGCCGATAATTCACCCCTCCACTTT
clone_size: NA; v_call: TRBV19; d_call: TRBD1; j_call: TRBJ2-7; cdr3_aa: CASSMGTGGEQYF; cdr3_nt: TGTGCCAGTAGTATGGGGACAGGGGGAGAGCAGTACTTC
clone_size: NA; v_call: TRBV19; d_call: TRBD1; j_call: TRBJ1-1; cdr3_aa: CASQSTGLMNTEAFF; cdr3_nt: TGTGCCAGCCAATCGACAGGGTTGATGAACACTGAAGCTTTCTTT
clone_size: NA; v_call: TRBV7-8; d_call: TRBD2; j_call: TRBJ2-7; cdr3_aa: CASSPGTSGYEQYF; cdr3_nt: TGTGCCAGCAGCCCGGGGACTAGCGGGTACGAGCAGTACTTC
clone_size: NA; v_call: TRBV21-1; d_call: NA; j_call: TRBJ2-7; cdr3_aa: CASSKVETGDYEQYF; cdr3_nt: TGTGCCAGCAGCAAAGTCGAGACAGGGGACTACGAGCAGTACTTC
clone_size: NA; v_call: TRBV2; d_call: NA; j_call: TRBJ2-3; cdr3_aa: CASSPRDPTDTQYF; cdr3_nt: TGTGCCAGCAGCCCCCGGGATCCAACAGATACGCAGTATTTT
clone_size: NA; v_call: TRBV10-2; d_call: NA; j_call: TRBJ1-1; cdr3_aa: CASRPPVLGAVAFF; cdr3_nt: TGCGCCAGCAGGCCTCCGGTTTTGGGGGCGGTAGCTTTCTTT
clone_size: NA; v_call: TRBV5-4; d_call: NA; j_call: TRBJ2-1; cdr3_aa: CASSLPPGNEQFF; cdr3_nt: TGTGCCAGCAGCTTGCCCCCCGGTAATGAGCAGTTCTTC
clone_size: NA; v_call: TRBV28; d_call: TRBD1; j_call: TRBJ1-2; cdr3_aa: CASRPPGQGLRAYGYTF; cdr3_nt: TGTGCCAGCAGGCCCCCGGGACAGGGCCTCAGGGCCTATGGCTACACCTTC
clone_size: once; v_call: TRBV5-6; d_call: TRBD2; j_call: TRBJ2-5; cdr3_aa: CASSLGLAGQETQYF; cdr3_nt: TGTGCCAGCAGCTTGGGACTAGCGGGCCAAGAGACCCAGTACTTC
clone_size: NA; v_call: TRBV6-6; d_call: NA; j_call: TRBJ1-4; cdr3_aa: CASTSGGLTNEKLFF; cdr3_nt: TGTGCCAGCACCTCAGGAGGCCTAACTAATGAAAAACTGTTTTTT
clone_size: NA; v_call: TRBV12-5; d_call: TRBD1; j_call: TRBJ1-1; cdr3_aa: CASGLAGTGGITEAFF; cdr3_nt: TGTGCTAGTGGTTTGGCCGGGACAGGGGGGATCACTGAAGCTTTCTTT
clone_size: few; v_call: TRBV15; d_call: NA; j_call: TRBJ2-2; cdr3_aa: CATSRVRNTGELFF; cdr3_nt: TGTGCCACCAGCAGAGTCCGGAACACCGGGGAGCTGTTTTTT
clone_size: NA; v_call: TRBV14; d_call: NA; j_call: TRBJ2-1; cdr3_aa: CASSHTDLGGGNEQFF; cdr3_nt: TGTGCCAGCAGCCATACTGACCTCGGCGGCGGGAATGAGCAGTTCTTC
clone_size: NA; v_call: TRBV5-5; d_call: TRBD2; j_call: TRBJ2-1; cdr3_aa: CASSLSVVGGRTEQFF; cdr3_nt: TGTGCCAGCAGCCTGTCGGTCGTAGGCGGGAGGACTGAGCAGTTCTTC
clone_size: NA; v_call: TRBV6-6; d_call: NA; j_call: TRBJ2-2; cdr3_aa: CASSSVGQKITGELFF; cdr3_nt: TGTGCCAGCAGTTCAGTAGGACAGAAGATCACCGGGGAGCTGTTTTTT
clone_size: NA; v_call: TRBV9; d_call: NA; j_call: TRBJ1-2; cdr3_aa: CASSVGSHRSGGYTF; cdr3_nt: TGTGCCAGCAGCGTAGGATCTCACAGGTCAGGCGGCTACACCTTC
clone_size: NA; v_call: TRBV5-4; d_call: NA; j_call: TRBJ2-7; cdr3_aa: CASSFQGGSYEQYF; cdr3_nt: TGTGCCAGCAGCTTCCAAGGGGGTTCCTACGAGCAGTACTTC
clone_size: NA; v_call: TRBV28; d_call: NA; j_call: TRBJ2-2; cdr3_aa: CASSTQVLNGELFF; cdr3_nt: TGTGCCAGCTCAACTCAGGTCCTCAACGGGGAGCTGTTTTTT
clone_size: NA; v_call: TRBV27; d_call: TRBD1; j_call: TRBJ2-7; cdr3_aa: CASSSLQGDSYEQYF; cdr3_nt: TGTGCCAGCAGCTCCTTACAGGGGGACTCCTACGAGCAGTACTTC
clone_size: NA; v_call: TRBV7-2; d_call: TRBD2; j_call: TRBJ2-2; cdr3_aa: CASSLTSGSYGGELFF; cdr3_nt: TGTGCCAGCAGCTTAACTAGCGGGAGTTATGGCGGGGAGCTGTTTTTT
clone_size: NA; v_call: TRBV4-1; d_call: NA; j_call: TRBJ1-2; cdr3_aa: CASSQPDTRGYTF; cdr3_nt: TGCGCCAGCAGCCAACCGGACACCCGGGGCTACACCTTC
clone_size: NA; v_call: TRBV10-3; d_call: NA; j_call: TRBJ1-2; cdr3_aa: CAISEEGGLGYTF; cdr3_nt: TGTGCCATCAGTGAGGAGGGTGGGCTTGGCTACACCTTC
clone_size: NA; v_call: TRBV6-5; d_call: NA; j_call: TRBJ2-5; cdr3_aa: CASSYSGGETQYF; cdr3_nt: TGTGCCAGCAGTTACTCCGGGGGAGAGACCCAGTACTTC
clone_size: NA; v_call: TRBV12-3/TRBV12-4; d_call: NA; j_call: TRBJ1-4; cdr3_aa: CASSLAQGEKLFF; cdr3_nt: TGTGCCAGCAGTTTAGCTCAGGGGGAAAAACTGTTTTTT
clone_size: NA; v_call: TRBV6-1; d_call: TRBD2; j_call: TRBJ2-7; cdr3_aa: CASSDAGLAGTYEQYF; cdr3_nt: TGTGCCAGCAGTGACGCCGGACTAGCGGGAACCTACGAGCAGTACTTC
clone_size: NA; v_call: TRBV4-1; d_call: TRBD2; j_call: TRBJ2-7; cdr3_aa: CASSQTSAGGTYEQYF; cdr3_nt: TGCGCCAGCAGCCAGACATCCGCGGGAGGGACCTACGAGCAGTACTTC
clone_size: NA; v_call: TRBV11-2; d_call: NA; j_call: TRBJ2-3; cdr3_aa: CASSPLSSDTQYF; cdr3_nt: TGTGCCAGCAGCCCCCTTTCGTCAGATACGCAGTATTTT
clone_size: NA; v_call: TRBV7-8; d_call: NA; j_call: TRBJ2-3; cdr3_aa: CASSPLQGMGTDTQYF; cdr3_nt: TGTGCCAGCAGCCCATTACAGGGTATGGGCACAGATACGCAGTATTTT
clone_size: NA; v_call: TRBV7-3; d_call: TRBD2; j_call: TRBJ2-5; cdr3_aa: CASSSGLAGRETQYF; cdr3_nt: TGTGCCAGCAGCTCCGGACTAGCGGGAAGGGAGACCCAGTACTTC
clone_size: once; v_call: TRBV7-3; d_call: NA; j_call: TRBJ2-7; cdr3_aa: CASSLTGSPFYEQYF; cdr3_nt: TGTGCCAGCAGCTTGACGGGATCCCCCTTCTACGAGCAGTACTTC
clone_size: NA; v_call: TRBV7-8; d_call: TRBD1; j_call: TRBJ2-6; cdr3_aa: CASSWAGGFSGANVLTF; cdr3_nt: TGTGCCAGCAGTTGGGCAGGGGGCTTCTCTGGGGCCAACGTCCTGACTTTC
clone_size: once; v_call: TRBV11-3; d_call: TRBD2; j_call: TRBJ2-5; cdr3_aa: CASSSSGSPETQYF; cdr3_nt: TGTGCCAGCAGCTCTAGCGGGAGCCCAGAGACCCAGTACTTC
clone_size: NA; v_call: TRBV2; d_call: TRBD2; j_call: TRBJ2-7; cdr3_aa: CASMRLAGGLYEQYF; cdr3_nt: TGTGCCAGCATGAGGTTAGCGGGAGGGCTATACGAGCAGTACTTC
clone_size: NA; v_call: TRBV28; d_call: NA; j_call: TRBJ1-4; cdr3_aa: CASSLRGSPNEKLFF; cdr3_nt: TGTGCCAGCAGTTTAAGGGGCAGCCCTAATGAAAAACTGTTTTTT
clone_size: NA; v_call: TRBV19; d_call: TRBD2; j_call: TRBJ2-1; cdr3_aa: CASSIFPLTLAGYPNEQFF; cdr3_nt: TGTGCCAGTAGTATATTTCCCCTAACTCTAGCGGGATACCCCAATGAGCAGTTCTTC
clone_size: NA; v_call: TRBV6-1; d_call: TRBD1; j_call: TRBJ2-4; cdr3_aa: CASSDRGRHIQYF; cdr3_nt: TGTGCCAGCAGTGACAGGGGGCGACACATTCAGTACTTC
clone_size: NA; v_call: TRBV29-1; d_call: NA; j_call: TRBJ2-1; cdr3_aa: CSVDHAKPITTGYNEQFF; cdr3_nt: TGCAGCGTTGATCACGCAAAACCGATAACCACAGGGTACAATGAGCAGTTCTTC
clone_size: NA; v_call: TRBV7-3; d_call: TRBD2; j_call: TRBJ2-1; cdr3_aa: CASSPLAGGSYNEQFF; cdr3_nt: TGTGCCAGCAGCCCCCTAGCGGGAGGGTCTTACAATGAGCAGTTCTTC
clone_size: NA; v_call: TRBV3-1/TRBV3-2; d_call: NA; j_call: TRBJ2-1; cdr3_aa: CASSQVGGGDNEQFF; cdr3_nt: TGTGCCAGCAGCCAAGTAGGGGGTGGAGACAATGAGCAGTTCTTC
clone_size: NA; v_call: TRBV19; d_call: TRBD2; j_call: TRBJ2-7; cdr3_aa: CASSSLAGYEQYF; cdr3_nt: TGTGCCAGTAGTAGCCTAGCGGGCTACGAGCAGTACTTC
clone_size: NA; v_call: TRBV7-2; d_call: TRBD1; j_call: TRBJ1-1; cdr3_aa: CASSPPRGTANTEAFF; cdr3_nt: TGTGCCAGCAGCCCACCCCGGGGGACAGCCAACACTGAAGCTTTCTTT
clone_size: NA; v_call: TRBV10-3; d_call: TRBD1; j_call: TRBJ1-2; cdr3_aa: CAIEGARGYGYTF; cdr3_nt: TGTGCCATCGAGGGGGCGCGGGGCTATGGCTACACCTTC
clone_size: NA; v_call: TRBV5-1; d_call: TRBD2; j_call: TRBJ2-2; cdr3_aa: CASSSKGLAGTGELFF; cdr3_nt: TGCGCCAGCAGCTCGAAGGGACTAGCGGGCACCGGGGAGCTGTTTTTT
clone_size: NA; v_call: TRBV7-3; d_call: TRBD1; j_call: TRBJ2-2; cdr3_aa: CASSLLNQGQGVGELFF; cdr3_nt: TGTGCCAGCAGCCTATTAAACCAGGGACAGGGCGTCGGGGAGCTGTTTTTT